A selection of T cell receptor beta chains follows, all from one sample in a study of cytomegalovirus exposure and HLA in healthy donors. The method was immunoSEQ multiplex PCR; TCRdb's version includes in-frame clones alone and lacks a portion of them. The repertoire has fewer than 250,000 clones, 75% to 85% of them found once; the top ten carry 13% to 15%. The sequencing sample was made of PBMCs. The receptors derive from a woman in her 30s in good health and CMV-seropositive. CDR3s include the opening cysteine and the closing phenylalanine or tryptophan. Fields, in order: V gene, J gene, D gene, clone size, CDR3 protein, CDR3 DNA. A D gene is named only where the DNA matches it firmly. The size entry is marked missing in some rows and otherwise reads once, few, many or a size class.

TRBV10-3	TRBJ2-7	NA	NA	CAISDSTQFSYEQYF	TGTGCCATCAGTGATAGCACCCAATTCTCCTACGAGCAGTACTTC
TRBV5-4	TRBJ2-7	TRBD1	NA	CASSPGQAISYEQYF	TGTGCCAGCAGTCCGGGACAGGCAATCTCCTACGAGCAGTACTTC
TRBV7-2	TRBJ2-1	NA	once	CASSLGSLSEEQFF	TGTGCCAGCAGCTTAGGCTCCCTCAGCGAAGAGCAGTTCTTC
TRBV27	TRBJ2-2	NA	once	CASRRQLNTGELFF	TGTGCCAGCAGGAGACAGTTGAACACCGGGGAGCTGTTTTTT
TRBV5-8	TRBJ1-4	TRBD1	NA	CASSLDRGYEKLFF	TGTGCCAGCAGCCTCGACAGGGGATATGAAAAACTGTTTTTT
TRBV6-5	TRBJ2-7	TRBD2	NA	CASSYSGSGEQYF	TGTGCCAGCAGTTATAGCGGGAGTGGCGAGCAGTACTTC
TRBV30	TRBJ1-1	TRBD1	NA	CACHGDRKNTEAFF	TGTGCCTGTCACGGGGACAGAAAGAACACTGAAGCTTTCTTT
TRBV2	TRBJ2-3	NA	NA	CASSELASLTDTQYF	TGTGCCAGCAGTGAGCTAGCGTCCCTCACAGATACGCAGTATTTT
TRBV5-1	TRBJ2-5	NA	once	CASSFFRSQETQYF	TGCGCCAGCAGCTTTTTCCGTAGCCAAGAGACCCAGTACTTC
TRBV9	TRBJ1-4	NA	few	CASSPEGGTPGEKLFF	TGTGCCAGCAGCCCAGAGGGGGGGACGCCAGGGGAAAAACTGTTTTTT
TRBV10-1	TRBJ1-6	TRBD1	few	CASSGQGRPLHF	TGCGCCAGTTCGGGACAGGGAAGACCCCTCCACTTT
TRBV6-1	TRBJ2-5	NA	NA	CASSEYGGTRIQETQYF	TGTGCCAGCAGTGAATACGGCGGGACCAGGATTCAAGAGACCCAGTACTTC
TRBV28	TRBJ1-2	TRBD1	NA	CASGDSFNYGYTF	TGTGCCAGTGGGGACAGCTTTAACTATGGCTACACCTTC
TRBV5-6	TRBJ2-7	TRBD1	NA	CASSSGQSYEQYF	TGTGCCAGCAGCTCGGGACAGTCCTACGAGCAGTACTTC
TRBV5-6	TRBJ2-1	TRBD2	NA	CASSTGLAGVSNEQFF	TGTGCCAGCAGCACGGGACTAGCGGGAGTATCAAATGAGCAGTTCTTC
TRBV6-6	TRBJ2-1	NA	NA	CASTYGVEQFF	TGTGCCAGCACCTACGGGGTTGAGCAGTTCTTC
TRBV19	TRBJ2-7	NA	once	CASSPGLPYEQYF	TGTGCCAGTAGTCCGGGACTCCCCTACGAGCAGTACTTC
TRBV19	TRBJ1-6	NA	once	CASSIRGSPLHF	TGTGCCAGTAGTATACGGGGATCACCCCTCCACTTT
TRBV28	TRBJ1-2	NA	NA	CASSPSQVANYGYTF	TGTGCCAGCAGTCCATCTCAAGTAGCTAACTATGGCTACACCTTC
TRBV5-1	TRBJ2-1	NA	NA	CASSLGASPNEQFF	TGCGCCAGCAGCTTGGGTGCTAGCCCCAATGAGCAGTTCTTC
TRBV19	TRBJ2-7	TRBD2	NA	CASSFTGTSGEQYF	TGTGCCAGTAGCTTTACCGGGACTAGTGGCGAGCAGTACTTC
TRBV9	TRBJ1-2	TRBD1	NA	CASSVDQGTGKFGYTF	TGTGCCAGCAGCGTAGACCAAGGGACAGGGAAGTTTGGCTACACCTTC
TRBV19	TRBJ1-4	NA	NA	CASSLTEVGEKLFF	TGTGCCAGTAGTCTGACAGAGGTTGGGGAAAAACTGTTTTTT
TRBV4-3	TRBJ1-2	NA	NA	CASSQDPGYDGYTF	TGCGCCAGCAGCCAAGATCCAGGGTATGATGGCTACACCTTC
TRBV5-1	TRBJ1-1	TRBD1	NA	CASSFTGTGTEAFF	TGCGCCAGCAGTTTTACAGGGACAGGCACTGAAGCTTTCTTT
TRBV2	TRBJ2-3	TRBD1	NA	CASTRDRGSDTQYF	TGTGCCAGCACTAGGGACAGGGGGTCGGATACGCAGTATTTT
TRBV7-8	TRBJ2-7	NA	NA	CASSLVGGGSSYEQYF	TGTGCCAGCAGCTTAGTAGGGGGTGGCAGCTCCTACGAGCAGTACTTC
TRBV5-1	TRBJ2-7	TRBD2	NA	CANNLAGVLFYEQYF	TGCGCCAACAATTTAGCGGGAGTTTTGTTTTACGAGCAGTACTTC
TRBV27	TRBJ2-7	TRBD2	NA	CASREGRASTYEQYF	TGTGCCAGCAGGGAGGGGAGGGCCTCTACCTACGAGCAGTACTTC
TRBV15	TRBJ2-7	NA	NA	CATSRDPSYEQYF	TGTGCCACCAGCAGAGACCCATCCTACGAGCAGTACTTC
TRBV2	TRBJ2-3	TRBD1	NA	CASAGTAHTDTQYF	TGTGCCAGCGCCGGGACAGCCCACACAGATACGCAGTATTTT
TRBV5-1	TRBJ1-2	TRBD1	NA	CASSVGQARRDGYTF	TGCGCCAGCAGCGTCGGACAGGCCCGAAGGGATGGCTACACCTTC
TRBV5-8	TRBJ2-1	TRBD2	NA	CASSTLAGGPYEQFF	TGTGCCAGCAGCACTCTAGCGGGGGGGCCGTATGAGCAGTTCTTC
TRBV7-7	TRBJ2-3	TRBD2	NA	CASSSGRGSTQYF	TGTGCTAGCAGCTCCGGGCGGGGGAGTACGCAGTATTTT
TRBV11-2	TRBJ2-5	NA	NA	CASSLGSYTVQETQYF	TGTGCCAGCAGCTTAGGGAGTTACACCGTCCAAGAGACCCAGTACTTC
TRBV4-3	TRBJ2-3	NA	NA	CASSQDTGMSTDTQYF	TGCGCCAGCAGCCAAGATACAGGGATGAGCACAGATACGCAGTATTTT
TRBV19	TRBJ2-4	NA	NA	CASSIWGPGRENIQYF	TGTGCCAGTAGTATATGGGGGCCAGGGAGGGAAAACATTCAGTACTTC
TRBV30	TRBJ1-1	NA	NA	CRYGGTEAFF	TGTCGTTACGGGGGCACTGAAGCTTTCTTT
TRBV15	TRBJ2-7	TRBD1	NA	CATSRQTGGRQYF	TGTGCCACCAGCAGACAAACAGGGGGGCGGCAGTACTTC
TRBV28	TRBJ1-2	NA	NA	CASIRTANYGYTF	TGTGCCAGCATACGGACAGCTAACTATGGCTACACCTTC
TRBV6-1	TRBJ2-3	NA	NA	CASSDRPGDGTDTQYF	TGTGCCAGCAGTGATAGGCCAGGGGATGGGACAGATACGCAGTATTTT
TRBV7-8	TRBJ2-2	NA	once	CASSSLAVMRELFF	TGTGCCAGCAGCAGCTTGGCGGTCATGCGGGAGCTGTTTTTT
TRBV6-1	TRBJ2-2	NA	NA	CASPQGREGTGELFF	TGTGCCAGCCCCCAGGGGAGGGAAGGGACCGGGGAGCTGTTTTTT
TRBV2	TRBJ2-1	NA	NA	CATSEVVEQFF	TGTGCCACCTCAGAGGTAGTCGAGCAGTTCTTC
TRBV4-1	TRBJ2-7	TRBD1	once	CASSQTGKGYEQYF	TGCGCCAGCAGCCAGACAGGGAAGGGCTACGAGCAGTACTTC
TRBV10-2	TRBJ2-7	TRBD2	once	CASTAELTSVEQYF	TGCGCCAGCACCGCTGAGCTAACTAGCGTCGAGCAGTACTTC
TRBV19	TRBJ2-5	TRBD2	NA	CASSIWTSGHQETQYF	TGTGCCAGTAGTATCTGGACTAGCGGCCACCAAGAGACCCAGTACTTC
TRBV13	TRBJ2-1	NA	few	CASRIQSSYNEQFF	TGTGCCAGCAGGATACAGAGCTCCTACAATGAGCAGTTCTTC
TRBV28	TRBJ2-3	NA	NA	CASSSTGSADTQYF	TGTGCCAGCAGTTCGACGGGAAGCGCAGATACGCAGTATTTT
TRBV28	TRBJ2-3	NA	NA	CASSPSSVPDTQYF	TGTGCCAGCAGTCCCTCCAGCGTACCAGATACGCAGTATTTT
TRBV5-1	TRBJ2-1	TRBD2	few	CASSPLSSGSFVYYNEQFF	TGCGCCAGCAGCCCCCTGAGTAGCGGGAGTTTTGTTTATTACAATGAGCAGTTCTTC
TRBV28	TRBJ1-1	NA	NA	CASSSIPPWPEAFF	TGTGCCAGCAGTTCGATACCCCCTTGGCCTGAAGCTTTCTTT
TRBV11-2	TRBJ2-7	TRBD1	NA	CASTRTGTGTYEQYF	TGTGCCAGCACCCGAACCGGGACAGGGACCTACGAGCAGTACTTC
TRBV5-1	TRBJ2-3	TRBD1	NA	CASSPQGGTDTQYF	TGCGCCAGCAGCCCACAGGGGGGCACAGATACGCAGTATTTT